This entry is about one T cell receptor (beta chain). Method: immunoSEQ multiplex PCR; TCRdb's copy keeps in-frame clones and lacks some. Counted here are roughly 890,000 clones, 80% to 95% occurring once; the ten biggest clones make up approximately 25%. In the naive CD8 group, cells lacked CD45RO and were positively selected for CCR7, so terminally differentiated effector memory CD45RA+ cells were left out. None of the donors, who were healthy HIV-negative adults, had recently had acute infections or vaccinations. The sample is drawn from a study of shared clonotypes between healthy human individuals. Germline CDR1 is LGHNA and CDR2 is YSLEER. CDR3 length: 14 residues. Trimming cost V 2 bases and J 5 bases, with 13 bases left between them.

The sequenced sample consisted of naive CD8+ T cells sorted from blood. J is TRBJ2-7 and V is TRBV4-3, with D tentatively TRBD1 (5 bases). The receptor's source is a man under 40 in good health. The CDR3 loop is CASSQSGPLDEQYF. In nucleotides, the CDR3 is TGCGCCAGCAGCCAATCAGGGCCCCTAGACGAGCAGTACTTC.